This TCR beta chain appears in the sequencing data of a study of CD8+CD57+ T cells in acquired aplastic anemia. In regard to this clonotype: What it binds is unknown.

Trimming shortened V by 5 bases and J by 8 bases, and 15 bases separated the two germline ends. The CDR3 sequence is 13 residues long. Germline CDR1 MDHEN, CDR2 SYDVKM. Study-wide points: Significance was not reached for CD8+ Simpson's diversity between patients and controls.

The template used for profiling TCR beta VDJ and CDR3 was genomic DNA. One entry per CDR3 protein results from TCRdb running MiXCR on the reads. The sample lists about 190,000 distinct CDR3 sequences, around three fifths occurring once. Sequencing was carried out using sorted CD4+, CD8+, or CD8+CD57+ T cells (not recorded which) from PBMCs. The V call is TRBV28, the J call TRBJ1-2; D perhaps matches TRBD1 (6 bases). This TCR derives from a human donor with severe aplastic anemia or a healthy control (not recorded which). CDR3 region: CASSPLQGGGYTF. The CDR3 nucleotides read TGTGCCAGCAGTCCGCTACAGGGAGGAGGCTACACCTTC.